What follows describes a single TCR beta chain. The data belong to a study of OX40 agonist ivuxolimab in advanced cancers. Study in general: Each patient was given ivuxolimab into a vein every 2 weeks, at 0.01 to 10 mg/kg.

The table came from immunoSEQ multiplex PCR; TCRdb's copy has only in-frame clones and leaves some out. The repertoire holds about 77,000 clones, with more than 90% as singletons. This CDR3 spans 15 amino acids. Losses at the gene ends were 5 bases for V and 2 bases for J; bases not matched to a gene: 2. Germline V CDR1 and CDR2: MNHNY, SVGAGI (reference sequence). Blood got drawn at baseline, again on cycle 4 day 1, and then on cycle 7 day 1. This clonotype was sampled from an adult with an advanced solid tumor such as melanoma, head and neck, liver or kidney cancer. The sequences come from CD4+ or CD8+ T cells sorted from blood, collected in a trial of the OX40 agonist ivuxolimab. The chain links TRBV6-6 to TRBJ2-7; 14 bases are a match to TRBD2. DNA of the CDR3: TGTGCCAGCAGTCAGGGACTAGCGGGGGCCTACGAGCAGTACTTC. The encoded protein is CASSQGLAGAYEQYF.